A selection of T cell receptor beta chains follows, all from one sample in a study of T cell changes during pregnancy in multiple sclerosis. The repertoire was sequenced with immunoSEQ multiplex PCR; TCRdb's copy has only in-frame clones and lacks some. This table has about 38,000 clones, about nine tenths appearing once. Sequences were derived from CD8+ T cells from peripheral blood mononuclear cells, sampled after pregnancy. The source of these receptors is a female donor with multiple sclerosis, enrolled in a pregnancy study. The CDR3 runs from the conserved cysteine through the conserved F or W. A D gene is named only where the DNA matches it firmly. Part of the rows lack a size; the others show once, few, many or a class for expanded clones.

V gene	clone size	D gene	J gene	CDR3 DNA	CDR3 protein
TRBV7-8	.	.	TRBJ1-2	TGTGCCAGCAGCTTTTTAGTTGGTGGCTACACCTTC	CASSFLVGGYTF
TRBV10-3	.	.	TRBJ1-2	TGTGCCAGCGGACTACCTTCTAACTATGGCTACACCTTC	CASGLPSNYGYTF
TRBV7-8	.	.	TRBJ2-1	TGTGCCAGCAGCTTATCGGGCGGGGATCTCAATGAGCAGTTCTTC	CASSLSGGDLNEQFF
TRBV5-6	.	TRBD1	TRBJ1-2	TGTGCCAGCAGCCGGACAGGGGGCCAACCTAACTATGGCTACACCTTC	CASSRTGGQPNYGYTF
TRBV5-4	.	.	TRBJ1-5	TGTGCCAGCAGCTTGGCGGAGGGTGGACAGCCCCAGCATTTT	CASSLAEGGQPQHF
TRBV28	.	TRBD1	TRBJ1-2	TGTGCCAGCAGTTCTCGGACAGGGCTTGGGGGGGGCTACACCTTC	CASSSRTGLGGGYTF
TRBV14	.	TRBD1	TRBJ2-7	TGTGCCAGCAGCCAGCTGATTACAGGGGTTACTCACGAGCAGTACTTC	CASSQLITGVTHEQYF
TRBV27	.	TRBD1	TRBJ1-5	TGTGCCAGCAGTTTGAGGGGACAGGGGCGGCATCAGCCCCAGCATTTT	CASSLRGQGRHQPQHF
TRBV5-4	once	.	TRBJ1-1	TGTGCCAGCAGGGGGGGAGACACGATGAACACTGAAGCTTTCTTT	CASRGGDTMNTEAFF
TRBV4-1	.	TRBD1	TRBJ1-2	TGCGCCAGCAGCCAGGGGAGGACAGGTCTCGAATTATATGGCTACACCTTC	CASSQGRTGLELYGYTF
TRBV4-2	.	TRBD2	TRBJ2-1	TGTGCCAGCAGCCAAGATCCCGCGGGGGGAAATGAGCAGTTCTTC	CASSQDPAGGNEQFF
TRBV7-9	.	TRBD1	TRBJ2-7	TGTGCCAGCAGCTTAGCGACAGGGCTAAGCTCCTACGAGCAGTACTTC	CASSLATGLSSYEQYF
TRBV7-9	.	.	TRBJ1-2	TGTGCCAGCAGCCCTGTGTCCCCCCTCTATGGCTACACCTTC	CASSPVSPLYGYTF
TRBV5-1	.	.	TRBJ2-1	TGCGCCAGCAGCTCCCTGCCGAGCCCCTCCTACAATGAGCAGTTCTTC	CASSSLPSPSYNEQFF
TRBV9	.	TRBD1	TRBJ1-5	TGTGCCAGCAGCGGACAGGGTAAAAGCAATCAGCCCCAGCATTTT	CASSGQGKSNQPQHF
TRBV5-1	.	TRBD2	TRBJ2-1	TGCGCCAGCAGGACAGCGGTCGGGGAGGGTGAGCAGTTCTTC	CASRTAVGEGEQFF
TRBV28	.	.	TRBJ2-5	TGTGCCAGCAGCTTACCCCCTCGAGAGACCCAGTACTTC	CASSLPPRETQYF
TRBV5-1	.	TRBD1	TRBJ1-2	TGCGCCAGCTTCGGACAGGACGCCTATGGCTACACCTTC	CASFGQDAYGYTF
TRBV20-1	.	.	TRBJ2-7	TGCAGTGCCGGGAGATACGAGCAGTACTTC	CSAGRYEQYF
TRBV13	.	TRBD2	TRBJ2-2	TGTGCCAGCAGCTCTACATGGACTAGCGGAGCGAACACCGGGGAGCTGTTTTTT	CASSSTWTSGANTGELFF
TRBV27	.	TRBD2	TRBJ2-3	TGTGCCAGCAGTTCCACGGGACTAGCGATAGGCACAGATACGCAGTATTTT	CASSSTGLAIGTDTQYF
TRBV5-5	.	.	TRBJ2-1	TGTGCCAGCAGCTTGTGGAGGAGCTCCTACAATGAGCAGTTCTTC	CASSLWRSSYNEQFF
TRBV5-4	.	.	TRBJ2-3	TGTGCCAGCAGCTTGGTACTAGACACAGATACGCAGTATTTT	CASSLVLDTDTQYF
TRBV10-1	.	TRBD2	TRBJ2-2	TGCGCCAGCAGGAGCGGGAGGGCCGGCGGGGAGCTGTTTTTT	CASRSGRAGGELFF
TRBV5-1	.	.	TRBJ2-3	TGCGCCAGCAGCTTGTATTCCAGGGGTCCAGATACGCAGTATTTT	CASSLYSRGPDTQYF
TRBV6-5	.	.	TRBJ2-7	TGTGCCAGCAGTTCCCAGGGCCGCCACGAGCAGTACTTC	CASSSQGRHEQYF
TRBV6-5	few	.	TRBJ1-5	TGTGCCAGCAGTTCCACAGGGTATAGCAATCAGCCCCAGCATTTT	CASSSTGYSNQPQHF
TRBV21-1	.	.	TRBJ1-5	TGTGCCAGCAGCAAAGGGCGGGTTTATAGCAATCAGCCCCAGCATTTT	CASSKGRVYSNQPQHF
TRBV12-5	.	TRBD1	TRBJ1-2	TGTGCTAGTGGCAACCCTGGGACAGAGGGTTTCTATGGCTACACCTTC	CASGNPGTEGFYGYTF
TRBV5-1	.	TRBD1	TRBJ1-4	TGCGCCAGCAGCACTCAGGGGGCAGATGAAAAACTGTTTTTT	CASSTQGADEKLFF
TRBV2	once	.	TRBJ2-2	TGTGCCAGCAGTCCGTACCTGTCGGGTTCAGACACCGGGGAGCTGTTTTTT	CASSPYLSGSDTGELFF
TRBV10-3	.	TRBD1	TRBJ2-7	TGTGCCATCAGTGAGGCACAGGGGGCGACGGGCTACGAGCAGTACTTC	CAISEAQGATGYEQYF
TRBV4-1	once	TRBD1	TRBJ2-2	TGCGCCAGCAGTCGGGGAGAGGACAGGGGGATCACCGGGGAGCTGTTTTTT	CASSRGEDRGITGELFF
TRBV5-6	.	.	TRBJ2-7	TGTGCCAGCAGCTTCGGGAGTGGGGGATACGAGCAGTACTTC	CASSFGSGGYEQYF
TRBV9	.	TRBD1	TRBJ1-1	TGTGCCAGCAGCAAGAATCCAGGGGGTCTGAACACTGAAGCTTTCTTT	CASSKNPGGLNTEAFF
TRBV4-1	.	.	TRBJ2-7	TGCGCCAGCAGCCAAGAGGCAATCTCCTACGAGCAGTACTTC	CASSQEAISYEQYF
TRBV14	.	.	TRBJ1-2	TGTGCCAGCAGCCAAGTGGGGAGGGAGAAGAATGGCTACACCTTC	CASSQVGREKNGYTF
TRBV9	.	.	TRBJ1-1	TGTGCCAGCAGCGTAGAAGAAGGGGCCACTGAAGCTTTCTTT	CASSVEEGATEAFF
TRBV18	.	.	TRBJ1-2	TGTGCCAGCTCACAGGACACCTCTAACTATGGCTACACCTTC	CASSQDTSNYGYTF
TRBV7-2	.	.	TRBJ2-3	TGTGCCAGCACCGAAGGGGTAGGGCCGTGGTCAGATACGCAGTATTTT	CASTEGVGPWSDTQYF
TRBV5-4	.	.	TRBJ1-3	TGTGCCAGCAGCATTGACTCCAACTCTGGAAACACCATATATTTT	CASSIDSNSGNTIYF
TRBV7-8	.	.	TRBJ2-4	TGTGCCAGCGGACTTGAGTCAAGCGGGTGGGCCAAAAACATTCAGTACTTC	CASGLESSGWAKNIQYF
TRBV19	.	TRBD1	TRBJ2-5	TGTGCCAGTAGTCAGGGGGTCCAAGAGACCCAGTACTTC	CASSQGVQETQYF
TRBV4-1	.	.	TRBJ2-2	TGCGCCAGCAGCCAAGGTACAGCGGCTGGGGAGCTGTTTTTT	CASSQGTAAGELFF
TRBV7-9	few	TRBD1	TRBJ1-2	TGTGCCAGCAGACCTCCCGGGACAGGGGAGGGGTACTATGGCTACACCTTC	CASRPPGTGEGYYGYTF
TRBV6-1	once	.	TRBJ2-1	TGTGCCAGCAGTGACCCCTATCCGACTCCCCCAAGGCAGTTCTTC	CASSDPYPTPPRQFF
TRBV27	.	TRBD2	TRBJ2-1	TGTGCCAGCAGTCGAGGACTAGCGGGAGCTTACAATGAGCAGTTCTTC	CASSRGLAGAYNEQFF
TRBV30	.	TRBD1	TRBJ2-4	TGTGCCTGGAGTGCCTCTTACGGGACAGATAAAAACATTCAGTACTTC	CAWSASYGTDKNIQYF
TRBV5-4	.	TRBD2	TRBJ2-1	TGTGCCAGCAGGAAAACTAGCGGGAGCTACAATGAGCAGTTCTTC	CASRKTSGSYNEQFF
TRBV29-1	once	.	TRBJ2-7	TGCAGCGTTTCCCCGGGGTCCTACGAGCAGTACTTC	CSVSPGSYEQYF
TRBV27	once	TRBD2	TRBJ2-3	TGTGCCAGCAGTTTTCGGACTAGCGGGGGGCGAGATACGCAGTATTTT	CASSFRTSGGRDTQYF
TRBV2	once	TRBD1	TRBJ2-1	TGTGCCAGCAGGTACCGGGACAGGTTAGGCAATGAGCAGTTCTTC	CASRYRDRLGNEQFF
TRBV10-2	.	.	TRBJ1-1	TGCGCCAGCCTCAGTCTCGGGATGGGCACTGAAGCTTTCTTT	CASLSLGMGTEAFF
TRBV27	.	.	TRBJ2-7	TGTGCCAGCAGTCTACAGGGCAGCTCCTACGAGCAGTACTTC	CASSLQGSSYEQYF
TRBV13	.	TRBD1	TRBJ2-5	TGTGCCAGCAGCCAGGACAGGACAGGGGACGACGAGACCCAGTACTTC	CASSQDRTGDDETQYF